This T cell receptor (beta chain) emerged from a study of T cells after yellow fever vaccination. The CDR3 runs 14 residues. Germline V gives CDR1 SGHRS, CDR2 YFSETQ. V lost 7 bases and J lost 9; bases outside the gene matches: 11. Points from the study as a whole: FACS-sorted repertoires could contain abundant clonotypes contaminating from the bulk population. Subsequent to the booster, the majority of primary-vaccination clones reappeared (roughly 96% CD4, 88% CD8).

Generation of TCR cDNA used 5'RACE template switching (which added a universal primer site and UMIs). A single record per CDR3 protein comes from TCRdb applying MiXCR to the 5' RACE reads. Here the sample spans roughly 310,000 distinct CDR3 sequences, roughly 9.4% being singletons. Turning to this clonotype: Its antigen is not known.

Sample: PBMCs, taken on the day of the first yellow fever vaccination. This receptor was taken from a young man who received the YFV17D yellow fever vaccine. The chain is built from TRBV5-1 and TRBJ2-1, with 9 bases fitting TRBD2. The CDR3 reads CASLDGRGGREQFF. DNA of the CDR3: TGCGCCAGCCTCGACGGGCGGGGGGGCCGTGAGCAGTTCTTC.